One sample yielded the 24 T cell receptor beta chains listed below, sequenced in a study of blood T cell repertoires in COVID-19. Produced via immunoSEQ multiplex PCR; TCRdb's table is partial and in-frame only. The sample shows approximately 300,000 clones, approximately 92% of them seen only once. The sample comprised peripheral blood. Receptors originate from a woman aged 25 to 39 with COVID-19, enrolled during active disease.

This clone was recorded only once. The J gene is TRBJ2-3, the V gene TRBV7-6; 11 bases agree with TRBD2. The junction had 6 bases not matched to a gene; V was cut back by 4 bases and J by 3 bases. Germline V gene data show CDR1 as SGHVS and CDR2 as FNYEAQ. The CDR3 is made up of 16 amino acids. The CDR3 protein is CASSYRLAGPTDTQYF. CDR3 sequence (DNA): TGTGCCAGCAGCTACCGACTAGCGGGACCGACAGATACGCAGTATTTT.

This clone was seen only once. The chain employs TRBV28 and TRBJ1-5, with D possibly TRBD1 on 5 matching bases. This CDR3 spans 15 amino acids. Trimming took 5 bases from V and 5 from J, leaving 16 bases between them. Germline CDR1 reads MDHEN; CDR2 reads SYDVKM. CDR3 in DNA: TGTGCCAGCAGTGAGATCCGACAGCACGATCAGCCCCAGCATTTT. It is translated as CASSEIRQHDQPQHF.

The CDR3 sequence: CASSWDRGANTEAFF. The DNA of the CDR3 is TGTGCCAGCAGCTGGGACAGGGGGGCGAACACTGAAGCTTTCTTT. V and J are TRBV5-4 and TRBJ1-1; 11 positions match TRBD1. V lost 3 bases, J lost 1 base, and 2 bases stayed unmatched. Germline V lookup: CDR1 SGHNT, CDR2 YYREEE (reference sequence). The CDR3 runs to 15 residues.

V is TRBV28 and J is TRBJ2-7, with D perhaps TRBD1 (6 bases). This CDR3 is built from 13 residues. Germline lookup yields CDR1 MDHEN and CDR2 SYDVKM. The V and J ends lost 5 bases and 5 bases respectively, with 13 bases between them. The CDR3 protein is CASSAIQGNEQYF. The CDR3 nucleotides are TGTGCCAGCAGTGCGATACAGGGCAACGAGCAGTACTTC.

The genes are TRBV28 and TRBJ1-2; a possible D gene is TRBD1 (5 bases). Per germline, CDR1 MDHEN and CDR2 SYDVKM. The CDR3 is 14 amino acids. Trimming removed 1 base at V and 5 bases at J, with 11 bases between. CDR3 sequence reads: CASSLLGLGYGYTF. CDR3 nucleotides: TGTGCCAGCAGTTTATTGGGGCTAGGGTATGGCTACACCTTC.

This clone turned up a few times. J is TRBJ1-2 and V is TRBV10-3, with D unresolved. V lost 7 bases and J lost 2, with 14 bases in between. The length of the CDR3 is 14 residues. CDR1 ENHRY and CDR2 SYGVKD come from the germline V gene. The CDR3 sequence is CAITERGLNYGYTF. DNA of the CDR3: TGTGCCATCACCGAACGAGGGTTGAACTATGGCTACACCTTC.

This clone was counted a single time. The chain carries TRBV15 and TRBJ2-3; 8 bases match TRBD2. The CDR3 is 16 residues long. Germline CDR1 reads LNHNV; CDR2 reads YYDKDF (reference sequence). With 5 bases clipped from V and 2 bases from J, the junction kept 9 bases outside the gene matches. In DNA form, the CDR3 reads TGTGCCACCAGCGTATTGCGGGAGGCCAACACAGATACGCAGTATTTT. This encodes CATSVLREANTDTQYF.

The chain recombines TRBV6-6 with TRBJ1-4, with D unclear. This CDR3 is built from 12 residues. Germline V lookup: CDR1 MNHNY, CDR2 SVGAGI (reference sequence). Trimming shortened V by 5 bases and J by 5 bases, and 6 bases separated the two germline ends. The CDR3 bases are TGTGCCAGCAGTCCACGGAATGAAAAACTGTTTTTT. Its translation: CASSPRNEKLFF.

The genes are TRBV12-3 or TRBV12-4 and TRBJ2-7, with no clear D. Deletions cut 7 bases from V and 1 base from J, with 8 bases between. The CDR3 spans 12 residues. The CDR3 nucleotides read TGTGCCAGCACCTATAGTTCCTACGAGCAGTACTTC. Translated: CASTYSSYEQYF.

This clone was detected only once. The gene calls are TRBV30 and TRBJ1-1; tentative D call: TRBD1 (5 bases). Trimming stripped 0 bases from V and 3 bases from J, with 14 bases between. The germline gives CDR1 GTSNPN, CDR2 SVGIG (reference sequence). The CDR3 sequence is 15 residues long. In DNA, the CDR3 is TGTGCCTGGAGTGTACGGTGGGGCCGGGACACTGAAGCTTTCTTT. Residues: CAWSVRWGRDTEAFF.

The chain combines TRBV4-3 with TRBJ2-2; TRBD2 aligns across 9 bases. Trimming at V came to 0 bases and at J to 6 bases, leaving 5 bases not matched to a gene. Looked up from germline, CDR1 is LGHNA and CDR2 is YSLEER. The CDR3 contains 16 residues. This CDR3 reads CASSQEAGGVSGELFF. The CDR3, as DNA: TGCGCCAGCAGCCAAGAGGCGGGAGGGGTATCCGGGGAGCTGTTTTTT.

The chain joins TRBV28 to TRBJ1-1, with TRBD1 matching over 7 bases. Per germline, CDR1 MDHEN and CDR2 SYDVKM. This CDR3 has 15 amino acids. With V trimmed by 5 bases and J by 0 bases, 6 bases remained unmatched. CDR3 DNA sequence: TGTGCCAGCAGTAAGACCGGGACAGTGAACACTGAAGCTTTCTTT. Residues: CASSKTGTVNTEAFF.

V usage is TRBV28 and J usage is TRBJ2-5; D remains unclear. CDR3 length: 14 residues. CDR1 MDHEN and CDR2 SYDVKM come from the germline V gene. V was pared by 6 bases and J by 1 base, with 12 bases between. In nucleotides, the CDR3 is TGTGCCAGCAGGGGTTGGCTAGTCCAAGAGACCCAGTACTTC. Encoded protein: CASRGWLVQETQYF.

The chain employs TRBV2 and TRBJ2-4; no clear D. Trimming cost V 5 bases and J 0 bases, with 8 bases left between them. This CDR3 spans 14 amino acids. Germline-derived CDR1 and CDR2 are SNHLY and FYNNEI. CDR3 nucleotides: TGTGCCAGCAGTCCAGACATAGCCAAAAACATTCAGTACTTC. Translated: CASSPDIAKNIQYF.

V usage is TRBV18 and J usage is TRBJ1-1; TRBD1 is a possible D gene (6 bases). The germline V and J ends were trimmed by 4 bases and 1 base, with 7 bases remaining between them. This CDR3 has 13 amino acids. Germline V gene lookup returns CDR1 KGHSH and CDR2 LQKENI. The CDR3 protein is CASSLDRNTEAFF. As DNA, the CDR3 is TGTGCCAGCTCACTGGACAGGAACACTGAAGCTTTCTTT.

The chain joins TRBV2 to TRBJ2-1; 7 bases are a match to TRBD2. This CDR3 region has 17 residues. Unmatched junction bases numbered 10, after V lost 0 bases and J lost 5 bases. CDR1 is SNHLY and CDR2 is FYNNEI in the germline V gene. The CDR3 DNA sequence: TGTGCCAGCAGTGAAGCCCGGCTCGGAGCGGGAAACAATGAGCAGTTCTTC. Encoded protein: CASSEARLGAGNNEQFF.

The rearrangement joins TRBV4-1 to TRBJ2-7, with 9 bases matching TRBD2. Germline-derived CDR1 and CDR2 are MGHRA and YSYEKL. The J segment lost 0 bases and the V segment lost 2 bases, leaving 5 bases of the junction unmatched. This CDR3 contains 16 residues. Written as DNA, the CDR3 is TGCGCCAGCAGCCAATATAGTAGCGGGAGCTCCTACGAGCAGTACTTC. Protein product: CASSQYSSGSSYEQYF.

V is TRBV4-2 and J is TRBJ1-2, with D possibly being TRBD1 (6 bases). Germline V CDR1 and CDR2: LGHNA, YNFKEQ. V lost 2 bases, J lost 3 bases, and 13 bases lay in between. The CDR3 runs 15 residues. The CDR3 bases are TGTGCCAGCAGCCAAAAGCGGGGGCAGGACTATGGCTACACCTTC. It translates to CASSQKRGQDYGYTF.

The gene calls are TRBV24-1 and TRBJ1-2, with D possibly being TRBD1 (5 bases). The ends were cut back, 2 bases at V and 7 bases at J, with 10 bases in the middle. The CDR3 contains 13 residues. The germline gives CDR1 KGHDR, CDR2 SFDVKD. CDR3 in amino acids: CATSDSGDGGYTF. The CDR3 nucleotides read TGTGCCACCAGTGATTCGGGGGACGGTGGCTACACCTTC.

The V gene is TRBV28, the J gene TRBJ2-1; 12 bases match TRBD2. In germline, CDR1 is MDHEN, CDR2 SYDVKM. Trimming removed 6 bases from V and 9 bases from J; junction bases left unmatched: 15. CDR3 length equals 17 residues. The CDR3 loop reads CASSLIRTSGKVGEQFF. The CDR3 DNA reads as TGTGCCAGCAGCCTCATCAGGACTAGCGGGAAGGTGGGTGAGCAGTTCTTC.

This clone was seen ten or more times. The genes are TRBV9 and TRBJ2-2; the match to TRBD2 covers 9 bases. This CDR3 region has 16 residues. The germline CDR1 and CDR2 sequences are SGDLS and YYNGEE. V dropped 3 bases and J dropped 5; count of bases not matched to a gene: 8. DNA for the CDR3: TGTGCCAGCAGCGGGTCTCTAGCGGGAAGAACCGGGGAGCTGTTTTTT. This gives the protein CASSGSLAGRTGELFF.

The chain uses TRBV11-2 and TRBJ2-3; the match to TRBD2 covers 11 bases. Germline assignment: CDR1 SGHAT and CDR2 FQNNGV. This CDR3 is built from 15 residues. V lost 5 bases, J lost 6 bases, and 7 bases stayed unmatched. CDR3 DNA: TGTGCCAGCAGCCTGCTCGCTAGCGGGGGGGATACGCAGTATTTT. Its translation is CASSLLASGGDTQYF.

This chain uses TRBV27 with TRBJ2-7; D not certain. The germline CDR1 and CDR2 sequences are MNHEY and SMNVEV (reference sequence). V gave up 7 bases and J gave up 4 bases, with 14 bases separating them. The CDR3 is 13 residues long. In DNA form, the CDR3 reads TGTGCCAGCACTATCACCTCCCCTTACGAGCAGTACTTC. Its translation is CASTITSPYEQYF.

This clone came up a few times. Compared with germline, one end of the junction differs, possibly owing to a read error. The chain employs TRBV7-7 and TRBJ2-2, with D possibly TRBD2 on 6 matching bases. The CDR3 runs to 13 residues. Per germline, CDR1 SSHAT and CDR2 FNYEAQ (reference sequence). The CDR3 DNA sequence: TGTGCTAGCAGCCCCGGGACTTACGGGGAGCTGTTTTTT. Translation: CASSPGTYGELFF.